The 3 T cell receptor beta chains reported below all come from one sample, sequenced in a study of Graves' ophthalmopathy and Graves' hyperthyroidism. TCR beta CDR3 regions were amplified from RNA transcripts. The authors performed first-round RT-PCR with HTBI primers and then a second-round multiplex PCR. TCRdb itself ran the multiplex PCR reads through MiXCR, one entry per CDR3 protein. This table has around 1.1 million distinct CDR3 sequences, 35% to 40% appearing once. Sequencing used peripheral blood or thyroid tissue (not recorded which). These TCRs come from an adult man with Graves' hyperthyroidism.

The chain couples TRBV25-1 to TRBJ2-7, with D tentatively TRBD2 (6 bases). The CDR3 totals 13 residues. V dropped 2 bases and J dropped 4 bases, with 9 bases sitting between them. Germline V gives CDR1 MGHDK, CDR2 SYGVNS. The CDR3 sequence is CASSEPGDYEQYF. In nucleotides, the CDR3 is TGTGCCAGCAGTGAACCGGGAGATTACGAGCAGTACTTC.

This chain uses TRBV11-2 with TRBJ2-2, with 8 bases matching TRBD1. V lost 5 bases and J lost 9; bases outside the gene matches: 5. The CDR3 is made up of 13 amino acids. CDR1 is SGHAT, CDR2 FQNNGV, per germline. As DNA, the CDR3 is TGTGCCAGCAGCCGACAGGGGTGGAGGGAGCTGTTTTTT. This encodes CASSRQGWRELFF.

V and J are TRBV9 and TRBJ2-7; 7 bases line up with TRBD2. Germline V gene sequence: CDR1 SGDLS, CDR2 YYNGEE. The CDR3 sequence is 13 residues long. The V and J ends lost 1 base and 7 bases, in that order; junction bases with no gene match: 5. The CDR3: CASSVYTAGEQYF. Here the CDR3 DNA reads TGTGCCAGCAGCGTATATACAGCGGGGGAGCAGTACTTC.